These 18 T cell receptor beta chains came from one sample sequenced in a study of cytomegalovirus exposure and HLA in healthy donors. PCR involved 60 Vbeta and 13 Jbeta primers. Profiling relied on immunoSEQ multiplex PCR, and the TCRdb table lists in-frame clones only, not all of them. The sample has around 170,000 clones, approximately 79% seen once. The sample taken for sequencing was PBMCs. Receptors were obtained from a man aged 35 to 55 in good health and CMV-seropositive.

The chain carries TRBV9 and TRBJ2-5, with D possibly being TRBD1 (5 bases). This CDR3 spans 14 amino acids. Germline V gives CDR1 SGDLS, CDR2 YYNGEE. Trimming took off 0 bases at V and 1 base at J, with 7 bases between the two ends. The CDR3 DNA is TGTGCCAGCAGCGTAGACACAGGCCAAGAGACCCAGTACTTC. Protein product: CASSVDTGQETQYF.

The V and J genes are TRBV7-6 and TRBJ2-3; D perhaps matches TRBD1 (5 bases). The CDR3 has 16 amino acids. Germline assignment: CDR1 SGHVS and CDR2 FNYEAQ. With 5 bases removed from V and 0 bases from J, the gap between germline ends came to 15 bases. CDR3 bases: TGTGCCAGCAGCGCAGAGACAGCTCCTAGCACAGATACGCAGTATTTT. Protein product: CASSAETAPSTDTQYF.

The rearrangement uses TRBV19 and TRBJ1-5; the match to TRBD1 covers 9 bases. The CDR3 is made up of 15 amino acids. The V gene's germline CDR1 is LNHDA and CDR2 SQIVND (reference sequence). The ends lost 7 bases at V and 0 bases at J; junction bases unmatched: 4. In DNA form, the CDR3 reads TGTGCCAGTAAAGACAGGGGGATTAGCAATCAGCCCCAGCATTTT. Translating gives CASKDRGISNQPQHF.

The chain is built from TRBV4-3 and TRBJ1-1; TRBD1 might be the D (6 bases). Germline CDR1 is LGHNA and CDR2 is YSLEER. This CDR3 has 13 residues. Trimming removed 4 bases from V and 4 bases from J, with 10 bases in between. CDR3: CASSLQGVTEAFF. The CDR3 nucleotides are TGCGCCAGCAGCCTACAGGGAGTCACTGAAGCTTTCTTT.

The chain links TRBV5-6 to TRBJ2-7, with TRBD2 as a possible D gene (7 bases). The germline gives CDR1 SGHDT, CDR2 YYEEEE. The length of the CDR3 is 15 residues. Trimming removed 3 bases from V and 2 bases from J, with 15 bases in between. CDR3 DNA sequence: TGTGCCAGCAGCTCTTGGACGCGGGGGCCCTACGAGCAGTACTTC. Its protein is CASSSWTRGPYEQYF.

The J gene is TRBJ1-1, the V gene TRBV5-1, with D possibly TRBD1 on 6 matching bases. This CDR3 is built from 18 residues. Trimming stripped 4 bases from V and 0 bases from J, with 22 bases between. Germline V lookup: CDR1 SGHRS, CDR2 YFSETQ. CDR3 nucleotides: TGCGCCAGCAGCCCCCGGGGAGCGGGGGCCTTAATGAACACTGAAGCTTTCTTT. Protein: CASSPRGAGALMNTEAFF.

The genes are TRBV7-6 and TRBJ1-4; 8 bases are shared with TRBD1. Germline V gives CDR1 SGHVS, CDR2 FNYEAQ. The trim removed 2 bases at V and 5 bases at J, leaving 4 bases unmatched. The CDR3 has 15 residues. CDR3 DNA sequence: TGTGCCAGCAGCTTACCAGGGGGCACCAATGAAAAACTGTTTTTT. It is translated as CASSLPGGTNEKLFF.

V usage is TRBV6-5 and J usage is TRBJ1-5; D is perhaps TRBD1 (6 bases). Germline assignment: CDR1 MNHEY and CDR2 SVGAGI. V was trimmed by 6 bases and J by 2 bases, leaving 14 bases between them. The CDR3 extends over 15 amino acids. The CDR3, as DNA: TGTGCCAGCAGACCCCAGGCAGGGGGCAATCAGCCCCAGCATTTT. Protein product: CASRPQAGGNQPQHF.

The rearrangement uses TRBV7-2 and TRBJ1-1, with 8 bases identical to TRBD1. This CDR3 contains 15 residues. The J segment lost 0 bases and the V segment lost 2 bases, leaving 2 bases of the junction unmatched. Germline CDR1 and CDR2: SGHTA and FQGNSA. As DNA, the CDR3 is TGTGCCAGCAGCTTAAAGGGACAGGTGAACACTGAAGCTTTCTTT. This sequence encodes CASSLKGQVNTEAFF.

V and J are TRBV7-2 and TRBJ1-2, with 7 bases fitting TRBD1. Germline CDR1 reads SGHTA; CDR2 reads FQGNSA. This CDR3 is 14 amino acids long. After removal of 5 bases from V and 4 bases from J, the junction contained 7 bases not matched to a gene. CDR3 DNA: TGTGCCAGCAGCCCTCGACAGGGCAGCTATGGCTACACCTTC. Translating gives CASSPRQGSYGYTF.

This clone was recorded once. The chain is built from TRBV21-1 and TRBJ1-2. TRBV21-1 is a known pseudogene. The length of the CDR3 is 13 residues. The CDR3, as DNA: TGTGCCAGCAACCTCGGGGGGCGGTATGGCTACACCTTC. This encodes CASNLGGRYGYTF.

This chain joins TRBV5-1 and TRBJ1-6; 7 bases line up with TRBD1. Germline trimming cut 0 bases from V and 8 bases from J; bases unmatched to any gene: 5. Germline values: CDR1 SGHRS, CDR2 YFSETQ. The CDR3 extends over 15 amino acids. The CDR3: CASSLGWTGDSPLHF. The CDR3 bases are TGCGCCAGCAGCTTGGGCTGGACAGGTGATTCACCCCTCCACTTT.

CDR3 region: CASSPGLHTDTQYF. CDR3 in DNA: TGTGCCAGCAGCCCGGGACTTCACACAGATACGCAGTATTTT. This chain links TRBV6-5 with TRBJ2-3; a weak D match, TRBD2 (6 bases). In germline, CDR1 is MNHEY, CDR2 SVGAGI. V was shortened by 6 bases and J by 2 bases, with 12 bases between the two germline ends. The CDR3 length is 14 residues.

The chain joins TRBV4-2 to TRBJ2-2, with 8 positions matching TRBD2. The trim removed 1 base at V and 4 bases at J, leaving 8 bases unmatched. The CDR3 extends over 17 amino acids. Germline loops: CDR1 LGHNA, CDR2 YNFKEQ. In nucleotides, the CDR3 is TGTGCCAGCAGCCAAGGCTGGGCGGGGGGCCTCACCGGGGAGCTGTTTTTT. Its protein product is CASSQGWAGGLTGELFF.

The chain has TRBV5-1 and TRBJ1-5; TRBD1 agrees at 8 bases. The CDR3 has 15 amino acids. Trimming removed 4 bases from V and 4 bases from J; junction bases left unmatched: 7. The germline gives CDR1 SGHRS, CDR2 YFSETQ. The CDR3 nucleotides read TGCGCCAGCAGCCCAGGACAGGGCGGGAATCAGCCCCAGCATTTT. Protein product: CASSPGQGGNQPQHF.

V gene TRBV21-1 combines with J gene TRBJ1-1; the table's D call TRBD1 went unverified against the DNA. TRBV21-1 is given as a pseudogene. The CDR3 is made up of 15 amino acids. The CDR3 DNA is TGTGCCAGCAGCAAAGCGGCAGGGGATAACACTGAAGCTTTCTTT. It codes for CASSKAAGDNTEAFF.

In the case of this clone: This likely comes from a read error, as the CDR3 has no conserved phenylalanine or tryptophan at its end. The limits of the CDR3 on the DNA are not certain, so only TCRdb's listed CDR3 is given. V and J are TRBV6-1 and TRBJ1-1; the table names TRBD1, a call not compared with the DNA. The CDR3 extends over 12 residues, inclusive of both ends. Germline V CDR1 and CDR2: MNHNS, SASEGT. CDR3 sequence reads: CASRTGTGGVYR.

The J gene is TRBJ2-2, the V gene TRBV19; tentative D call: TRBD1 (5 bases). CDR1 is LNHDA, CDR2 SQIVND, per germline (reference sequence). V gave up 6 bases and J gave up 4 bases, with 15 bases separating them. The CDR3 runs 15 residues. DNA of the CDR3: TGTGCCAGTAGGGCCCAGGGCTTAAGCACCGGGGAGCTGTTTTTT. Translating it yields CASRAQGLSTGELFF.